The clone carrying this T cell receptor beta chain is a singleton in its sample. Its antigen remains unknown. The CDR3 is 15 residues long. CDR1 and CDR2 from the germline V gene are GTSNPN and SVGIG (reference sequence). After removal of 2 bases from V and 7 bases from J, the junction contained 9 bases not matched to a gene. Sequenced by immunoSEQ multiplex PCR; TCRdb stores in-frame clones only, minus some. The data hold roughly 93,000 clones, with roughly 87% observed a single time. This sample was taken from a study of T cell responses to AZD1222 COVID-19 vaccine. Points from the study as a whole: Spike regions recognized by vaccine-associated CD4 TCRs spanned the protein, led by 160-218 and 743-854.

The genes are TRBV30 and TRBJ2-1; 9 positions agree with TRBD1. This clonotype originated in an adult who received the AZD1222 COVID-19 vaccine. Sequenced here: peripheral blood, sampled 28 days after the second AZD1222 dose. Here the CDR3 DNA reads TGTGCCTGGAGTTTTGGACAGGGGTGGATAAATGAGCAGTTCTTC. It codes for CAWSFGQGWINEQFF.